The 6 T cell receptor beta chains below all came from one sample that was sequenced in a study of control samples from healthy donors and cancer patients. Produced via immunoSEQ multiplex PCR; TCRdb's table is partial and in-frame only. The sample yields around 200,000 clones, just under 95% seen once. The specimen was blood. The receptors come from a man younger than 30 in good health.

The chain is built from TRBV9 and TRBJ2-2; D is undetermined. The V gene's germline CDR1 is SGDLS and CDR2 YYNGEE. V was cut by 6 bases and J by 0 bases, with 9 bases left in between. The CDR3 has 14 amino acids. The DNA of the CDR3 is TGTGCCAGCACCGACCCCGCGAACACCGGGGAGCTGTTTTTT. Translating gives CASTDPANTGELFF.

The genes are TRBV7-3 and TRBJ2-1; no definite D call. The CDR3 runs to 16 residues. Trimming pared 5 bases from V and 0 bases from J, leaving 14 bases between. Per the germline V gene, CDR1 is SGHTA and CDR2 is FQGTGA. CDR3 sequence (DNA): TGTGCCAGCAGCCTACTTGGGCCCCTCTCCTACAATGAGCAGTTCTTC. Residues: CASSLLGPLSYNEQFF.

This chain uses TRBV6-5 with TRBJ2-7; D may match TRBD1 or TRBD2 (6 bases each). Germline assignment: CDR1 MNHEY and CDR2 SVGAGI. CDR3 length: 14 amino acids. V shed 5 bases and J shed 1 base, with 12 bases lying between them. The chain's CDR3 is CASSPRGRSYEQYF. The CDR3, as DNA: TGTGCCAGCAGTCCCCGGGGGCGTTCCTACGAGCAGTACTTC.

This clone has just a few counts. The chain carries TRBV6-5 and TRBJ1-5; D not certain. CDR3 size: 13 residues. V was trimmed by 2 bases and J by 5 bases, leaving 7 bases between them. Germline loops: CDR1 MNHEY, CDR2 SVGAGI. DNA for the CDR3: TGTGCCAGCAGTTACCGACTTGATCAGCCCCAGCATTTT. This translates into CASSYRLDQPQHF.

The chain carries TRBV5-6 and TRBJ2-7; 8 bases agree with TRBD2. CDR3 length: 13 amino acids. The germline V gene encodes CDR1 SGHDT and CDR2 YYEEEE. J was trimmed by 7 bases and V by 1 base; bases with no gene match: 4. CDR3 nucleotide sequence: TGTGCCAGCAGCTTGATAGCTAGCGGGGAGCAGTACTTC. Protein: CASSLIASGEQYF.

The V call is TRBV30, the J call TRBJ1-1; D remains unclear. Germline V gene sequence: CDR1 GTSNPN, CDR2 SVGIG (reference sequence). The V end was cut by 3 bases, the J end by 1 base, with 6 bases between. This CDR3 is 12 amino acids long. The CDR3, as DNA: TGTGCCTGGAGGGTAGGGAACACTGAAGCTTTCTTT. Its protein product is CAWRVGNTEAFF.